This T cell receptor (beta chain) stems from a study of blood T cell repertoires in COVID-19. Whole-study context: PBMCs, B-cell-depleted T cells, or T cells provided the cDNA or gDNA that made up the material.

The data were produced by immunoSEQ multiplex PCR, yet TCRdb's version contains in-frame clones alone and is incomplete. The sample lists about 230,000 clones, approximately 83% occurring once. V dropped 8 bases and J dropped 8; count of bases not matched to a gene: 4. The CDR3 length is 12 residues. The germline V gene has CDR1 SNHLY and CDR2 FYNNEI. This chain uses TRBV2 with TRBJ1-2, with TRBD1 identical over 11 bases. The sequenced sample consisted of peripheral blood. This receptor was identified in a woman aged 50 to 60 with acute or convalescent COVID-19. The CDR3 protein is CASSGTGGGYTF. The CDR3 DNA sequence: TGTGCCAGCTCCGGGACAGGGGGAGGCTACACCTTC.